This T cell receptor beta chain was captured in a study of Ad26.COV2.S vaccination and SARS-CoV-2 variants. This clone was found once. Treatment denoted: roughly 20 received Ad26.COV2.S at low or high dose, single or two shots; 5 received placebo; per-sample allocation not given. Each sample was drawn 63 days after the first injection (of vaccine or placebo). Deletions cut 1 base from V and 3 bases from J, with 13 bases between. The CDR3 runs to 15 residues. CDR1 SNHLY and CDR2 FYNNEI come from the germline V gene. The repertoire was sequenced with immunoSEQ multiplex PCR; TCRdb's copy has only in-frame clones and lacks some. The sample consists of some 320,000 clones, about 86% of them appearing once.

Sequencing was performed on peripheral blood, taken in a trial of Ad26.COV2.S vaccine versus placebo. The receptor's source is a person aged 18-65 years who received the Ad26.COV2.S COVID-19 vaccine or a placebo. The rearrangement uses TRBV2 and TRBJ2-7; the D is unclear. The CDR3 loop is CASSEVGSPLYEQYF. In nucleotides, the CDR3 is TGTGCCAGCAGTGAAGTTGGGTCCCCCCTCTACGAGCAGTACTTC.